This entry lists 30 T cell receptor beta chains sequenced from one sample in a study of cytomegalovirus exposure and HLA in healthy donors. The study ran its PCR with 60 Vbeta and 13 Jbeta primers. Generated by immunoSEQ multiplex PCR, the TCRdb table keeps only in-frame clones and is missing some. This sample has around 100,000 clones, with approximately 80% found just once. Sequences were obtained from PBMCs. Receptors were obtained from a man aged 25 to 40 in good health and CMV-seropositive.

The CDR3 DNA reads as TGTGCCAGCAGCGTTGGGACAGGCTATGGCTACACCTTC. Protein sequence: CASSVGTGYGYTF. This chain uses TRBV5-6 with TRBJ1-2; 8 positions agree with TRBD1. The CDR3 totals 13 residues. J was trimmed by 4 bases and V by 4 bases; bases with no gene match: 3. Germline CDR1 SGHDT, CDR2 YYEEEE. Full variable domain (remainder filled in from reference TRBV5-6 and TRBJ1-2): DAGVTQSPTHLIKTRGQQVTLRCSPKSGHDTVSWYQQALGQGPQFIFQYYEEEERQRGNFPDRFSGHQFPNYSSELNVNALLLGDSALYLCASSVGTGYGYTFGSGTRLTVV.

The chain recombines TRBV5-1 with TRBJ1-1, with unresolved D. Trimming pared 0 bases from V and 1 base from J, leaving 7 bases between. Germline V gene data show CDR1 as SGHRS and CDR2 as YFSETQ. The CDR3 is 14 amino acids. The CDR3 coding sequence is TGCGCCAGCAGCTTGGACCGGTGGAACACTGAAGCTTTCTTT. Translation: CASSLDRWNTEAFF.

The J gene is TRBJ1-1, the V gene TRBV6-5; possible D gene TRBD1, 6 bases. V gave up 5 bases and J gave up 5 bases, with 15 bases separating them. CDR1 and CDR2 from the germline V gene are MNHEY and SVGAGI. The CDR3 length is 14 residues. CDR3 DNA sequence: TGTGCCAGCAGTGTGGAAAGCAGGGGTACTGAAGCTTTCTTT. Translating it yields CASSVESRGTEAFF.

This CDR3 is CASYPQGLNTEAFF. The CDR3 region has the DNA TGTGCCAGTTATCCTCAGGGGTTGAACACTGAAGCTTTCTTT. The chain combines TRBV27 with TRBJ1-1; D may be TRBD1 (6 bases). Between the trimmed V and J ends, which lost 9 bases and 0 bases, there was a span of 14 bases. This CDR3 has 14 residues. Per the germline V gene, CDR1 is MNHEY and CDR2 is SMNVEV (reference sequence).

A single count supports this clone. V and J are TRBV6-1 and TRBJ2-3; 8 bases are a match to TRBD1. Unmatched junction bases numbered 2, after V lost 6 bases and J lost 3 bases. The CDR3 is 13 amino acids. Per germline, CDR1 MNHNS and CDR2 SASEGT. The CDR3 reads CASSHRGTDTQYF. The CDR3 DNA is TGTGCCAGCAGCCACAGGGGGACAGATACGCAGTATTTT.

The table lists this clone with a few counts. The chain carries TRBV7-8 and TRBJ2-2; D ambiguous. Trimming left V 2 bases short and J 1 base short, with 5 bases between. The germline V gene encodes CDR1 SGHVS and CDR2 FQNEAQ. This CDR3 spans 14 amino acids. The CDR3 DNA reads TGTGCCAGCAGCTTACCAGTGAACACCGGGGAGCTGTTTTTT. It specifies CASSLPVNTGELFF.

V usage is TRBV4-2 and J usage is TRBJ1-2, with 9 bases identical to TRBD1. This CDR3 is built from 15 residues. V dropped 2 bases and J dropped 4; count of bases not matched to a gene: 5. Germline V gives CDR1 LGHNA, CDR2 YNFKEQ. CDR3 sequence (DNA): TGTGCCAGCAGCCAATTCGGGACAGGGATCTATGGCTACACCTTC. Amino acid sequence: CASSQFGTGIYGYTF.

This clone has more than one count but fewer than ten. This chain joins TRBV15 and TRBJ1-2, with D perhaps matching TRBD1 (5 bases). Trimming stripped 1 base from V and 5 bases from J, with 14 bases between. The germline V gene encodes CDR1 LNHNV and CDR2 YYDKDF (reference sequence). This CDR3 region has 15 residues. This chain's CDR3 is CATSRVTRTTYGYTF. The CDR3 DNA is TGTGCCACCAGCAGAGTTACCAGGACAACGTATGGCTACACCTTC.

This chain links TRBV6-1 with TRBJ2-2; possibly TRBD1 for D (5 bases). CDR3 length: 15 amino acids. Germline lookup yields CDR1 MNHNS and CDR2 SASEGT. V lost 4 bases and J 4 bases, leaving 13 bases between the germline ends. The CDR3 DNA reads as TGTGCCAGCAGTGCTCAGATCAGGGCCACCGGGGAGCTGTTTTTT. This translates into CASSAQIRATGELFF.

The genes are TRBV29-1 and TRBJ2-3; D perhaps matches TRBD2 (6 bases). CDR1 SQVTM and CDR2 ANQGSEA come from the germline V gene. Trimming pared 1 base from V and 1 base from J, leaving 12 bases between. This CDR3 comprises 15 residues. The CDR3 DNA reads TGCAGCGTTGAAGGACGACGGAGGGGCACAGATACGCAGTATTTT. Encoded protein: CSVEGRRRGTDTQYF.

The V and J genes are TRBV5-1 and TRBJ2-1; TRBD2 is a possible D gene (6 bases). Trimming removed 2 bases from V and 6 bases from J, with 9 bases in between. The CDR3 runs to 13 residues. CDR1 and CDR2 from the germline V gene are SGHRS and YFSETQ. CDR3 residues: CASSFRRGNEQFF. In nucleotides, the CDR3 is TGCGCCAGCAGCTTTCGGCGGGGCAATGAGCAGTTCTTC.

The V gene is TRBV5-5, the J gene TRBJ1-2; 11 bases agree with TRBD1. V was clipped by 5 bases and J by 2 bases; unmatched bases: 11. This CDR3 has 17 amino acids. CDR1 is SGHKS, CDR2 YYEKEE, per germline (reference sequence). In DNA, the CDR3 is TGTGCCAGCAGTTTTCGGACAGGGGGCGCTTACAACTATGGCTACACCTTC. It yields the protein CASSFRTGGAYNYGYTF.

This clone was seen only a few times. The V call is TRBV6-1, the J call TRBJ2-5; tentative D call: TRBD2 (6 bases). The length of the CDR3 is 15 residues. V dropped 4 bases and J dropped 4 bases, with 16 bases sitting between them. Germline lookup yields CDR1 MNHNS and CDR2 SASEGT. The chain's CDR3 is CASSGGARARETQYF. The CDR3 region has the DNA TGTGCCAGCAGTGGCGGGGCCAGGGCCCGAGAGACCCAGTACTTC.

V gene TRBV7-9 combines with J gene TRBJ2-1; 7 nucleotides align to TRBD2. This CDR3 contains 13 residues. Germline-derived CDR1 and CDR2 are SEHNR and FQNEAQ (reference sequence). V dropped 3 bases and J dropped 8; count of bases not matched to a gene: 4. The chain's CDR3 is CASSFGTTYEQFF. CDR3 bases: TGTGCCAGCAGCTTCGGGACTACCTATGAGCAGTTCTTC.

This chain uses TRBV23-1 with TRBJ2-5, with D tentatively TRBD1 (6 bases). TRBV23-1 has ORF status, its function being uncertain. The CDR3 has 15 residues. Trimming left V 3 bases short and J 5 bases short, with 16 bases between. CDR3 protein: CASSHPDRLHETQYF. CDR3 nucleotide sequence: TGCGCCAGCAGTCACCCTGACAGGTTACACGAGACCCAGTACTTC.

This chain joins TRBV2 and TRBJ2-7; TRBD1 matches 9 bases. The germline V gene has CDR1 SNHLY and CDR2 FYNNEI. This CDR3 comprises 12 residues. The V and J ends lost 7 bases and 7 bases, in that order; junction bases with no gene match: 5. The CDR3 loop reads CASNRQGGEQYV. The CDR3 DNA reads TGTGCCAGCAACCGACAGGGGGGAGAGCAGTACGTC.

This chain links TRBV5-3 with TRBJ1-5; TRBD1 matches at 10 bases. TRBV5-3 is assigned to the ORF class and has an uncertain function. The junction had 10 bases not matched to a gene; V was cut back by 4 bases and J by 0 bases. This CDR3 comprises 18 residues. CDR3 DNA sequence: TGTGCCAGAAGCGGACCCAAGGACAGGGGGTATAGCAATCAGCCCCAGCATTTT. It is translated as CARSGPKDRGYSNQPQHF.

CDR3 coding DNA: TGTGCCAGCAGCCCATCACTAGCGGCGAACACCGGGGAGCTGTTTTTT. This encodes CASSPSLAANTGELFF. This sequence joins TRBV4-2 and TRBJ2-2, with 8 bases identical to TRBD2. Unmatched junction bases numbered 4, after V lost 4 bases and J lost 0 bases. Germline CDR1 and CDR2: LGHNA and YNFKEQ. The CDR3 is made up of 16 amino acids.

The rearrangement uses TRBV5-1 and TRBJ2-2; D is perhaps TRBD1 (5 bases). The CDR3 is made up of 13 amino acids. The V and J ends lost 4 bases and 6 bases respectively, with 10 bases between them. Germline assignment: CDR1 SGHRS and CDR2 YFSETQ. The CDR3 bases are TGCGCCAGCAGCGTGACAGTTGCCGGGGAGCTGTTTTTT. Amino acids: CASSVTVAGELFF.

This chain joins TRBV7-9 and TRBJ2-7, with TRBD2 identical over 7 bases. Germline trimming cut 0 bases from V and 3 bases from J; bases unmatched to any gene: 14. Looked up from germline, CDR1 is SEHNR and CDR2 is FQNEAQ (reference sequence). CDR3 size: 18 residues. CDR3 region: CASSLALGGDGDDYEQYV. CDR3 DNA sequence: TGTGCCAGCAGCTTAGCGCTGGGAGGGGACGGGGACGACTACGAGCAGTACGTC.

The chain employs TRBV9 and TRBJ1-6, with D uncertain. This CDR3 has 14 residues. Germline CDR1 is SGDLS and CDR2 is YYNGEE. V lost 0 bases, J lost 5 bases, and 6 bases lay in between. The CDR3 DNA follows: TGTGCCAGCAGCGTAGGGCATGATAATTCACCCCTCCACTTT. It translates to CASSVGHDNSPLHF.

This clone was observed a single time. This chain connects TRBV5-1 to TRBJ2-5; 7 nucleotides match TRBD1. CDR1 is SGHRS and CDR2 is YFSETQ in the germline V gene. This CDR3 is built from 16 residues. V trimming: 0 bases; J trimming: 3 bases; junction bases outside the gene matches: 8. CDR3 nucleotides: TGCGCCAGCAGCTTGGGGGACAGATTCACAGAAGAGACCCAGTACTTC. As protein: CASSLGDRFTEETQYF.

This clone was detected a few times. The V call is TRBV13, the J call TRBJ2-3; possibly TRBD1 for D (5 bases). Trimming removed 1 base at V and 8 bases at J, with 13 bases between. CDR3 length equals 14 residues. CDR1 and CDR2 (germline): PRHDT, FYEKMQ (reference sequence). The CDR3 reads CASSLEGRAPTQYF. The CDR3 DNA sequence: TGTGCCAGCAGCTTAGAAGGCAGGGCGCCTACGCAGTATTTT.

V usage is TRBV5-1 and J usage is TRBJ2-2; TRBD1 aligns across 7 bases. This CDR3 region has 16 residues. The V and J ends lost 3 bases and 7 bases, in that order; junction bases with no gene match: 12. The germline CDR1 and CDR2 sequences are SGHRS and YFSETQ. The DNA of the CDR3 is TGCGCCAGCAGCTCCATGAGGGGGCAGAAAGGCGGGGAGCTGTTTTTT. Protein: CASSSMRGQKGGELFF.

The CDR3 is CASSPTPRGLNTEAFF. DNA for the CDR3: TGTGCCAGCAGCCCTACCCCCAGAGGCCTGAACACTGAAGCTTTCTTT. This chain links TRBV7-9 with TRBJ1-1; no definite D call. CDR1 and CDR2 (germline): SEHNR, FQNEAQ (reference sequence). Trimming shortened V by 5 bases and J by 0 bases, and 16 bases separated the two germline ends. The CDR3 is 16 amino acids.

This clone was counted a single time. The chain links TRBV7-8 to TRBJ2-5; D possibly corresponds to TRBD1 (6 bases). The CDR3 consists of 14 residues. Germline assignment: CDR1 SGHVS and CDR2 FQNEAQ. V was cut by 3 bases and J by 5 bases, with 13 bases left in between. The CDR3 is CASSFGQNRETQYF. The CDR3, as DNA: TGTGCCAGCAGCTTTGGACAGAACCGGGAGACCCAGTACTTC.

This clone came up once. This chain uses TRBV27 with TRBJ2-1; TRBD1 might be the D (6 bases). Germline V gene lookup returns CDR1 MNHEY and CDR2 SMNVEV (reference sequence). CDR3 length: 13 amino acids. V was pared by 2 bases and J by 8 bases, with 10 bases between. The CDR3 sequence is CASSLQGMDEQFF. The CDR3 DNA follows: TGTGCCAGCAGTTTACAGGGGATGGATGAGCAGTTCTTC.

The V gene is TRBV19, the J gene TRBJ1-2; D may be TRBD1 (6 bases). This CDR3 comprises 14 residues. Germline CDR1 and CDR2: LNHDA and SQIVND (reference sequence). Trimming removed 6 bases at V and 7 bases at J, with 18 bases between. The CDR3 spells CASRTTGAVAGYTF. The CDR3 region has the DNA TGTGCCAGTAGGACGACAGGAGCGGTCGCTGGCTACACCTTC.

The chain employs TRBV9 and TRBJ2-1, with D perhaps matching TRBD2 (6 bases). Trimming pared 2 bases from V and 8 bases from J, leaving 11 bases between. The CDR3 runs 13 residues. Germline CDR1 SGDLS, CDR2 YYNGEE. The CDR3 region is CASSVDSGDEQFF. DNA of the CDR3: TGTGCCAGCAGCGTGGATAGCGGCGATGAGCAGTTCTTC.

The chain recombines TRBV29-1 with TRBJ1-1; no clear D. The CDR3 spans 12 residues. Germline V gene data show CDR1 as SQVTM and CDR2 as ANQGSEA. V lost 6 bases and J lost 4, with 12 bases in between. CDR3 coding DNA: TGCAGCGTGGCCGATCTAGGCACTGAAGCTTTCTTT. It encodes CSVADLGTEAFF.